This T cell receptor (beta chain) is from a study of response to subunit inactivated influenza vaccine. Study results and limitations: It was the authors' suggestion that each seasonal influenza vaccination recruits few new T cells.

Trimming took 4 bases from V and 4 from J, leaving 13 bases between them. Germline loops: CDR1 MGHDK, CDR2 SYGVNS. The CDR3 spans 15 residues. TCRdb recomputed calls from the RT-PCR reads with MiXCR, one row per CDR3 protein. The sample yields hundreds of thousands of distinct CDR3 sequences, less than 15% seen once. This clonotype was detected many times. Its specificity is unknown. The source of this sequence is a middle-aged man who received an inactivated influenza vaccine. The chain couples TRBV25-1 to TRBJ2-2; a possible D gene is TRBD2 (6 bases). Sequenced here: PBMCs from blood, sampled 14 to 15 days before vaccination. The CDR3 bases are TGTGCCAGCAGTGCCCAAGGACTACCCACCGGGGAGCTGTTTTTT. As protein: CASSAQGLPTGELFF.